A single sample gave rise to the 21 T cell receptor beta chains below, sequenced in a study of T cell responses to AZD1222 COVID-19 vaccine. The repertoire was sequenced with immunoSEQ multiplex PCR; TCRdb's copy has only in-frame clones and lacks some. The sample lists 110,000 or so clones, 88% seen once, with about 6% in the top ten. The material was peripheral blood, obtained 28 days after the second AZD1222 dose. Receptor source: an adult who received the AZD1222 COVID-19 vaccine.

The chain is built from TRBV5-1 and TRBJ2-5; D unresolved. The CDR3 length is 12 residues. Germline assignment: CDR1 SGHRS and CDR2 YFSETQ. Trimming cost V 4 bases and J 7 bases, with 11 bases left between them. The CDR3 DNA sequence: TGCGCCAGCAGCCCCGACGGTGGGACCCAGTACTTC. Translation: CASSPDGGTQYF.

This chain joins TRBV21-1 and TRBJ1-1; the table assigns TRBD1, which was not confirmed against the DNA. TRBV21-1 is tagged as a pseudogene. The CDR3 length is 17 residues. CDR3 loop: CASSSPPGQGLNTEAFF. The DNA of the CDR3 is TGTGCCAGCAGCTCTCCACCGGGACAGGGATTGAACACTGAAGCTTTCTTT.

This clone has a handful of counts. This chain links TRBV4-3 with TRBJ1-1; no reliable D call. CDR1 and CDR2 from the germline V gene are LGHNA and YSLEER. V lost 0 bases to trimming and J lost 0 bases, with 11 bases between them. This CDR3 region has 16 residues. The CDR3 protein is CASSQDVRTVNTEAFF. CDR3 coding DNA: TGCGCCAGCAGCCAAGATGTACGGACTGTGAACACTGAAGCTTTCTTT.

The chain combines TRBV5-4 with TRBJ1-2; D not certain. V lost 1 base and J 8 bases, leaving 6 bases between the germline ends. Germline assignment: CDR1 SGHNT and CDR2 YYREEE (reference sequence). CDR3 size: 11 residues. As DNA, the CDR3 is TGTGCCAGCAGCTTGAATAGGGGCTACACCTTC. Residues: CASSLNRGYTF.

The V call is TRBV7-3, the J call TRBJ2-1, with 10 bases aligning to TRBD2. Germline V CDR1 and CDR2: SGHTA, FQGTGA. V dropped 5 bases and J dropped 9; count of bases not matched to a gene: 10. This CDR3 has 15 amino acids. The CDR3 here is CASSPQRGGLGEQFF. The CDR3 coding sequence is TGTGCCAGCAGCCCGCAGCGGGGGGGCCTAGGTGAGCAGTTCTTC.

The J gene is TRBJ1-4, the V gene TRBV4-3, with 7 positions matching TRBD1. The CDR3 has 15 amino acids. Looked up from germline, CDR1 is LGHNA and CDR2 is YSLEER. The J segment lost 2 bases and the V segment lost 4 bases, leaving 4 bases of the junction unmatched. The CDR3 sequence: CASSRRGQTNEKLFF. CDR3 nucleotide sequence: TGCGCCAGCAGCCGGAGGGGACAGACTAATGAAAAACTGTTTTTT.

This sequence joins TRBV2 and TRBJ2-1; the D gene could be TRBD1 or TRBD2 (5 bases each). V was trimmed by 3 bases and J by 9 bases, leaving 12 bases between them. The CDR3 runs to 13 residues. Germline loops: CDR1 SNHLY, CDR2 FYNNEI. As DNA, the CDR3 is TGTGCCAGCAGTGAGTTGGGGGTTGCTGAGCAGTTCTTC. This gives the protein CASSELGVAEQFF. Variable domain in full (rest from reference TRBV2 and TRBJ2-1): EPEVTQTPSHQVTQMGQEVILRCVPISNHLYFYWYRQILGQKVEFLVSFYNNEISEKSEIFDDQFSVERPDGSNFTLKIRSTKLEDSAMYFCASSELGVAEQFFGPGTRLTVL.

In regard to this clone: Other DNA sequences in this sample translate to the same CDR3. The chain uses TRBV18 and TRBJ1-5; no clear D gene. Trimming shortened V by 6 bases and J by 0 bases, and 6 bases separated the two germline ends. The V gene's germline CDR1 is KGHSH and CDR2 LQKENI. This CDR3 comprises 13 residues. The CDR3: CASSPDSNQPQHF. Written as DNA, the CDR3 is TGTGCCAGCTCCCCGGATAGCAATCAGCCCCAGCATTTT.

In this sample, this clone turned up a few times. This chain links TRBV11-2 with TRBJ2-1; no clear D gene. The CDR3 spans 12 residues. The germline V gene has CDR1 SGHAT and CDR2 FQNNGV. V was trimmed by 1 base and J by 6 bases, leaving 4 bases between them. CDR3 DNA sequence: TGTGCCAGCAGCTTAGTCGCCAATGAGCAGTTCTTC. Its translation is CASSLVANEQFF.

The chain joins TRBV19 to TRBJ1-5; D gene ambiguous. The CDR3 is 14 amino acids. V lost 6 bases to trimming and J lost 4 bases, with 13 bases between them. Germline V gene sequence: CDR1 LNHDA, CDR2 SQIVND (reference sequence). The CDR3 is CASREVGYNQPQHF. CDR3 nucleotides: TGTGCCAGTAGGGAGGTCGGCTATAATCAGCCCCAGCATTTT.

The chain couples TRBV11-2 to TRBJ2-7, with D perhaps matching TRBD1 (6 bases). Between the trimmed V and J ends, which lost 3 bases and 3 bases, there was a span of 15 bases. The germline V gene encodes CDR1 SGHAT and CDR2 FQNNGV. There are 15 residues in the CDR3. CDR3 sequence reads: CASSLGAGPNYEQYF. CDR3 nucleotide sequence: TGTGCCAGCAGCTTGGGGGCCGGGCCGAACTACGAGCAGTACTTC.

As to this clone: The junction departs from the called germline gene at one end, perhaps through a read error. This sequence joins TRBV6-5 and TRBJ1-2, with D possibly being TRBD1 (5 bases). There are 14 residues in the CDR3. The germline CDR1 and CDR2 sequences are MNHEY and SVGAGI. CDR3 nucleotide sequence: TGTGCCACCACTCTCGGGCAGGGTCGCTATGGCCACACCTTC. Amino acid sequence: CATTLGQGRYGHTF.

J is TRBJ2-1 and V is TRBV5-8; no firm D call. This CDR3 spans 13 amino acids. The ends were cut back, 2 bases at V and 4 bases at J, with 7 bases in the middle. Germline CDR1 and CDR2: SGHTS and YDEGEE. Here the CDR3 reads CASSFRVYNEQFF. For the CDR3, the DNA is TGTGCCAGCAGCTTTCGGGTATACAATGAGCAGTTCTTC.

This sequence joins TRBV2 and TRBJ1-3; TRBD1 is a possible D gene (6 bases). Germline lookup yields CDR1 SNHLY and CDR2 FYNNEI. The CDR3 is 15 residues long. V was shortened by 6 bases and J by 2 bases, with 14 bases between the two germline ends. The CDR3, as DNA: TGTGCCAGCAGCGTCGGACAGAATCCTGGAAACACCATATATTTT. It encodes CASSVGQNPGNTIYF.

The CDR3 sequence: CASSQTGITEAFF. The CDR3 DNA sequence: TGCGCCAGCAGTCAGACAGGGATCACTGAAGCTTTCTTT. This sequence joins TRBV4-3 and TRBJ1-1; 7 positions match TRBD1. This CDR3 region has 13 residues. The germline gives CDR1 LGHNA, CDR2 YSLEER. J was trimmed by 4 bases and V by 6 bases; bases with no gene match: 5.

The chain joins TRBV19 to TRBJ1-5; D is unclear. Trimming left V 5 bases short and J 6 bases short, with 14 bases between. The CDR3 totals 14 residues. The germline CDR1 and CDR2 sequences are LNHDA and SQIVND (reference sequence). CDR3 amino acids: CASSFREMGQPQHF. CDR3 nucleotide sequence: TGTGCCAGTAGTTTTCGCGAGATGGGTCAGCCCCAGCATTTT.

The table lists this clone with a count of one. J is TRBJ1-1 and V is TRBV4-2; 7 nucleotides line up with TRBD1. Germline V gene data show CDR1 as LGHNA and CDR2 as YNFKEQ. CDR3 length equals 15 residues. V shed 0 bases, J shed 7 bases, and the junction held 8 bases outside the gene matches. In nucleotides, the CDR3 is TGTGCCAGCAGCCAAGATCCAGGGGGAATAGGTGAAGCTTTCTTT. It encodes CASSQDPGGIGEAFF.

A remark on this clone: Other nucleotide sequences from this sample produce the same CDR3. The rearrangement uses TRBV7-2 and TRBJ1-3, with no clear D. In germline, CDR1 is SGHTA, CDR2 FQGNSA. V was cut by 1 base and J by 3 bases, with 10 bases left in between. The CDR3 contains 15 residues. CDR3 protein: CASSLVVGIGNTIYF. In DNA, the CDR3 is TGTGCCAGCAGCTTAGTTGTGGGTATTGGAAACACCATATATTTT.

The chain combines TRBV9 with TRBJ1-5; D is possibly TRBD1 (5 bases). V was pared by 0 bases and J by 5 bases, with 15 bases between. The CDR3 is 16 residues long. The germline V gene encodes CDR1 SGDLS and CDR2 YYNGEE. Here the CDR3 reads CASSVGAGSWDQPQHF. CDR3 nucleotide sequence: TGTGCCAGCAGCGTAGGGGCAGGGTCGTGGGATCAGCCCCAGCATTTT.

This chain uses TRBV12-3 or TRBV12-4 with TRBJ2-5, with D possibly matching TRBD1 (6 bases). V was pared by 5 bases and J by 1 base, with 8 bases between. The CDR3 length is 13 residues. CDR3 DNA sequence: TGTGCCAGCAGTCGACAGGTCCAAGAGACCCAGTACTTC. The encoded protein is CASSRQVQETQYF.

The rearrangement links TRBV5-1 to TRBJ1-2, with 9 bases identical to TRBD1. After removal of 4 bases from V and 10 bases from J, the junction contained 8 bases not matched to a gene. The CDR3 is made up of 13 amino acids. The V gene's germline CDR1 is SGHRS and CDR2 YFSETQ. CDR3 bases: TGCGCCAGCAGCGCGGGACAGGGTGATGTCTACACCTTC. It specifies CASSAGQGDVYTF.